The source of this TCR beta chain is a study of T cells in Graves' hyperthyroidism and ophthalmopathy. Study details: Pretreatment peripheral blood was obtained at initial diagnosis.

Germline CDR1 MNHEY, CDR2 SMNVEV (reference sequence). Between the trimmed V and J ends, which lost 3 bases and 4 bases, there was a span of 9 bases. The CDR3 runs 13 residues. Subjects aged 18 to 65 presented with newly diagnosed hyperthyroidism of less than 2 months' duration. Any patient presenting with uncontrolled infection, other autoimmune disease, pregnancy or lactation was left out. From RNA transcripts, TCR beta CDR3 regions were amplified. When the TCR CDR3 underwent first-round RT-PCR, the HTBI primer set was used. Via MiXCR, TCRdb re-called the multiplex PCR reads, giving one row per CDR3 protein. The data hold 350,000 to 400,000 distinct CDR3 sequences, with 14% observed a single time. This clonotype has a count of ten or more.

The TCR was taken from a woman aged 60-75 years with Graves' hyperthyroidism. The sequencing input was blood. V is TRBV27 and J is TRBJ1-2; no clear D. CDR3 residues: CASSFAPSYGYTF. CDR3 DNA: TGTGCCAGCAGTTTTGCGCCCTCCTATGGCTACACCTTC.